Sequencing of this T cell receptor beta chain was carried out in a study of identical twins. Study-level points and caveats: In zero-insertion analyses, partial confounding could arise from invariant MAIT and iNKT cells.

Germline V CDR1 and CDR2: LGHNA, YNFKEQ. V lost 1 base, J lost 5 bases, and 6 bases stayed unmatched. The CDR3 is 16 amino acids. Template switching (which added a universal primer site) was used, and cDNA carried unique molecular identifiers. One entry per CDR3 protein, called by TCRdb with MiXCR from the 5' RACE reads. The profile covers some 460,000 distinct CDR3 sequences, with about 14% appearing a single time and around 0.57% taken by the ten largest. About this clonotype itself: The antigen remains unidentified.

These data also featured in a second study, about yellow fever vaccine responses in identical twins.

The J gene is TRBJ2-5, the V gene TRBV4-2; 11 bases map to TRBD2. The material sequenced was CD4+ T cells sorted from blood. The clonotype was recovered from a young woman in good health. CDR3 nucleotide sequence: TGTGCCAGCAGCCAAGGACTAGCGGGACCCCCCGAGACCCAGTACTTC. This sequence encodes CASSQGLAGPPETQYF.